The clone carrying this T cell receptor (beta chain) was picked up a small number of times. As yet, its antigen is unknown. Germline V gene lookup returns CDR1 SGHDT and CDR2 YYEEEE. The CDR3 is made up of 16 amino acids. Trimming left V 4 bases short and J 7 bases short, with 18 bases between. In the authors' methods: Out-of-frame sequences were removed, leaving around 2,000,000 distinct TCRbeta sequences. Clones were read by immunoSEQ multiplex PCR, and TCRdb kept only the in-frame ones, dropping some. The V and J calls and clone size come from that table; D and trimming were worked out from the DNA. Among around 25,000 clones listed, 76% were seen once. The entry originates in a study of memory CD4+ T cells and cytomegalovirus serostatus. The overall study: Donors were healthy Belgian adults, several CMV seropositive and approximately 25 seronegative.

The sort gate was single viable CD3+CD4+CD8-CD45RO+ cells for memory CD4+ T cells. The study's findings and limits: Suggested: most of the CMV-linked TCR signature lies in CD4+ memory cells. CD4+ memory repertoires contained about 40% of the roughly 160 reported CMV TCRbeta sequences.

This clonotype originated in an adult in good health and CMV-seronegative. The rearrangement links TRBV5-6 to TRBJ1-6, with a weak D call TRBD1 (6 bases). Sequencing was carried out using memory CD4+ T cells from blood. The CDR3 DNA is TGTGCCAGCAGCGAGAGCAGGGGATCATGGAATTCACCCCTCCACTTT. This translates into CASSESRGSWNSPLHF.